The 26 T cell receptor beta chains listed next were all sequenced from one sample in a study of blood T cell repertoires in COVID-19. Assay used: immunoSEQ multiplex PCR; TCRdb lists only in-frame clones, some missing. The table has about 72,000 clones, 85% to 95% seen once. Sequenced sample: peripheral blood. These receptors came from a woman in her fifties or sixties with active COVID-19.

The chain links TRBV28 to TRBJ1-1; no clear D. The CDR3 loop spans 11 amino acids. V lost 10 bases and J 2 bases, leaving 8 bases between the germline ends. The germline V gene encodes CDR1 MDHEN and CDR2 SYDVKM. The CDR3 nucleotides read TGTGCCATCAACAGAAACACTGAAGCTTTCTTT. Amino acids: CAINRNTEAFF.

The chain joins TRBV28 to TRBJ2-1; TRBD2 is a possible D gene (6 bases). Trimming took off 6 bases at V and 9 bases at J, with 15 bases between the two ends. This CDR3 has 13 residues. The germline V gene has CDR1 MDHEN and CDR2 SYDVKM. DNA of the CDR3: TGTGCCAGCAGACCTCTCCGGGGGATTGAGCAGTTCTTC. Translated: CASRPLRGIEQFF.

This clone has just one count. The rearrangement joins TRBV6-5 to TRBJ2-3; 12 bases match TRBD1. This CDR3 has 15 residues. The germline V gene encodes CDR1 MNHEY and CDR2 SVGAGI. Germline trimming cut 6 bases from V and 2 bases from J; bases unmatched to any gene: 3. CDR3 sequence: CASRPGQGATDTQYF. The CDR3 nucleotides read TGTGCCAGCAGGCCGGGACAGGGGGCCACAGATACGCAGTATTTT.

This chain links TRBV27 with TRBJ1-1; unclear D gene. The CDR3 consists of 14 residues. Germline loops: CDR1 MNHEY, CDR2 SMNVEV (reference sequence). V was shortened by 10 bases and J by 6 bases, with 21 bases between the two germline ends. DNA for the CDR3: TGTGCCACCCACGAGGGAGGAGCCCGGCCTGAAGCTTTCTTT. This gives the protein CATHEGGARPEAFF.

CDR3: CAWSAYFNTEAFF. The CDR3 region has the DNA TGTGCCTGGAGTGCCTATTTTAACACTGAAGCTTTCTTT. The chain has TRBV30 and TRBJ1-1, with no clear D. CDR3 size: 13 residues. Deletions cut 1 base from V and 2 bases from J, with 8 bases between. Germline lookup yields CDR1 GTSNPN and CDR2 SVGIG (reference sequence).

The chain employs TRBV7-6 and TRBJ2-3; tentative D call: TRBD2 (6 bases). V gave up 5 bases and J gave up 1 base, with 16 bases separating them. CDR3 size: 16 residues. Germline V gene data show CDR1 as SGHVS and CDR2 as FNYEAQ. CDR3: CASSPSADYRTDTQYF. In DNA, the CDR3 is TGTGCCAGCAGCCCATCGGCGGACTACCGCACAGATACGCAGTATTTT.

This chain links TRBV18 with TRBJ2-1, with TRBD1 as a possible D gene (6 bases). Trimming took off 2 bases at V and 7 bases at J, with 6 bases between the two ends. Germline V gives CDR1 KGHSH, CDR2 LQKENI. The CDR3 sequence is 12 residues long. The CDR3 here is CASSPDRNEQFF. The CDR3 DNA sequence: TGTGCCAGCTCACCAGACAGGAATGAGCAGTTCTTC. Based on the CDR3 plus reference TRBV18 and TRBJ2-1, the full variable domain is NAGVMQNPRHLVRRRGQEARLRCSPMKGHSHVYWYRQLPEEGLKFMVYLQKENIIDESGMPKERFSAEFPKEGPSILRIQQVVRGDSAAYFCASSPDRNEQFFGPGTRLTVL.

CDR3 DNA: TGTGCCACTGATCAGAATGGAAACACCATATATTTT. It codes for CATDQNGNTIYF. This chain uses TRBV19 with TRBJ1-3; D gene ambiguous. The ends were cut back, 10 bases at V and 3 bases at J, with 10 bases in the middle. This CDR3 is 12 amino acids long. CDR1 and CDR2 from the germline V gene are LNHDA and SQIVND (reference sequence).

This clone was seen more than once but under ten times. Additional DNA sequences in this sample encode the identical CDR3. The chain recombines TRBV14 with TRBJ2-1; 8 bases align to TRBD2. Germline assignment: CDR1 SGHDN and CDR2 FVKESK. The CDR3 has 15 residues. V gave up 3 bases and J gave up 6 bases; unmatched junction bases: 7. CDR3 residues: CASSQTGGSGNEQFF. The CDR3 nucleotides read TGTGCCAGCAGCCAGACGGGGGGGAGCGGCAATGAGCAGTTCTTC.

This chain uses TRBV11-1 with TRBJ2-1, with 7 bases fitting TRBD1. The CDR3 runs 15 residues. The junction had 6 bases not matched to a gene; V was cut back by 1 base and J by 6 bases. CDR1 is SGHAT, CDR2 FQDESV, per germline (reference sequence). The CDR3 sequence is CASSLGRGLFNEQFF. The CDR3 DNA follows: TGTGCCAGCAGCTTAGGCAGGGGGTTATTCAATGAGCAGTTCTTC. Together with reference TRBV11-1 and TRBJ2-1, the CDR3 gives the full variable domain: EAEVAQSPRYKITEKSQAVAFWCDPISGHATLYWYRQILGQGPELLVQFQDESVVDDSQLPKDRFSAERLKGVDSTLKIQPAELGDSAMYLCASSLGRGLFNEQFFGPGTRLTVL.

The chain is built from TRBV11-2 and TRBJ2-5; the match to TRBD1 covers 7 bases. The CDR3 contains 14 residues. V was clipped by 5 bases and J by 7 bases; unmatched bases: 10. Looked up from germline, CDR1 is SGHAT and CDR2 is FQNNGV. Written as DNA, the CDR3 is TGTGCCAGCAGCGAATCCAGGGGGTTGGTGACCCAGTACTTC. Its protein is CASSESRGLVTQYF.

The J gene is TRBJ2-2, the V gene TRBV30; a weak D match, TRBD2 (6 bases). With 4 bases removed from V and 4 bases from J, the gap between germline ends came to 13 bases. The CDR3 sequence is 14 residues long. Germline V lookup: CDR1 GTSNPN, CDR2 SVGIG (reference sequence). The CDR3 sequence: CAWIPRGFTGELFF. CDR3 sequence (DNA): TGTGCCTGGATTCCTCGGGGGTTCACCGGGGAGCTGTTTTTT.

The chain has TRBV7-9 and TRBJ2-3; 11 bases align to TRBD2. The germline V gene has CDR1 SEHNR and CDR2 FQNEAQ (reference sequence). The J segment lost 4 bases and the V segment lost 5 bases, leaving 8 bases of the junction unmatched. This CDR3 region has 16 residues. The CDR3 DNA reads TGTGCCAGCAGCCTTGGGACTAGCGGCGTCGCAGATACGCAGTATTTT. Encoded protein: CASSLGTSGVADTQYF.

The CDR3 loop reads CASSRGDYSYEQYF. CDR3 bases: TGTGCCAGTAGTAGGGGGGACTACTCCTACGAGCAGTACTTC. The chain links TRBV19 to TRBJ2-7, with 7 bases matching TRBD2. The CDR3 has 14 residues. The J segment lost 0 bases and the V segment lost 4 bases, leaving 3 bases of the junction unmatched. Germline V gene data show CDR1 as LNHDA and CDR2 as SQIVND (reference sequence).

The rearrangement links TRBV7-9 to TRBJ1-4; 7 bases align to TRBD1. Germline V gene lookup returns CDR1 SEHNR and CDR2 FQNEAQ (reference sequence). V was clipped by 7 bases and J by 3 bases; unmatched bases: 8. This CDR3 has 15 amino acids. In DNA, the CDR3 is TGTGCCAGCACCCAGGGGGGTCTAGCTAATGAAAAACTGTTTTTT. It translates to CASTQGGLANEKLFF. Combining the CDR3 with reference TRBV7-9 and TRBJ1-4 gives the whole variable domain DTGVSQNPRHKITKRGQNVTFRCDPISEHNRLYWYRQTLGQGPEFLTYFQNEAQLEKSRLLSDRFSAERPKGSFSTLEIQRTEQGDSAMYLCASTQGGLANEKLFFGSGTQLSVL.

The CDR3 protein is CAWQRDTLTYEQYF. CDR3 in DNA: TGTGCCTGGCAACGGGACACCCTAACCTACGAGCAGTACTTC. The chain recombines TRBV30 with TRBJ2-7, with D possibly matching TRBD1 (6 bases). The CDR3 is made up of 14 amino acids. The germline V gene encodes CDR1 GTSNPN and CDR2 SVGIG (reference sequence). V lost 5 bases to trimming and J lost 2 bases, with 16 bases between them.

The CDR3 coding sequence is TGTGCCAGCTCGGCAGGGGAGACTGGCTACACCTTC. Translated: CASSAGETGYTF. The genes are TRBV18 and TRBJ1-2; perhaps TRBD1 as D (6 bases). The CDR3 has 12 amino acids. Trimming shortened V by 6 bases and J by 7 bases, and 12 bases separated the two germline ends. Germline loops: CDR1 KGHSH, CDR2 LQKENI.

The V call is TRBV18, the J call TRBJ1-2; 7 nucleotides match TRBD1. Germline V gene sequence: CDR1 KGHSH, CDR2 LQKENI. With V trimmed by 0 bases and J by 4 bases, 2 bases remained unmatched. The CDR3 consists of 14 residues. The CDR3 is CASSPPGGSYGYTF. CDR3 DNA sequence: TGTGCCAGCTCACCACCAGGGGGCAGCTATGGCTACACCTTC.

The CDR3: CASSSQPGPYEQYF. CDR3 DNA sequence: TGTGCCAGCAGTTCACAACCGGGTCCCTACGAGCAGTACTTC. The chain carries TRBV28 and TRBJ2-7; unclear D gene. This CDR3 has 14 amino acids. The V end was cut by 4 bases, the J end by 2 bases, with 12 bases between. The germline V gene encodes CDR1 MDHEN and CDR2 SYDVKM.

CDR3 residues: CASSSTEGAVAYNEQFF. The DNA of the CDR3 is TGTGCCAGCAGCTCCACGGAGGGGGCTGTGGCCTACAATGAGCAGTTCTTC. The rearrangement uses TRBV7-9 and TRBJ2-1, with D tentatively TRBD1 (7 bases). V was shortened by 4 bases and J by 2 bases, with 18 bases between the two germline ends. Germline V gene lookup returns CDR1 SEHNR and CDR2 FQNEAQ (reference sequence). This CDR3 comprises 17 residues.

This clone appeared once. The germline gene is not matched at one end of the junction; a read error may be the cause. Written as DNA, the CDR3 is TGTGCCAGCAGCTATGGGACAGCCCAAAACATTCAGTACTTC. It codes for CASSYGTAQNIQYF. The chain has TRBV7-8 and TRBJ2-4; 7 nucleotides line up with TRBD1. Per the germline V gene, CDR1 is SGHVS and CDR2 is FQNEAQ. The CDR3 is 14 amino acids.

The rearrangement joins TRBV5-1 to TRBJ2-7, with D unclear. The V end lost 4 bases, the J end lost 2 bases, and 10 bases lay between the germline ends. The CDR3 totals 13 residues. From germline, CDR1 is SGHRS and CDR2 YFSETQ. The CDR3 sequence: CASSVEATYEQYF. The CDR3 DNA reads as TGCGCCAGCAGCGTCGAGGCCACCTACGAGCAGTACTTC.

For the CDR3, the DNA is TGTGCCAGTAAACCGGCCGGGGGACAGGTACAATTCTTC. Translation: CASKPAGGQVQFF. V gene TRBV19 combines with J gene TRBJ2-1, with 8 bases identical to TRBD1. The V and J ends lost 7 bases and 16 bases, in that order; junction bases with no gene match: 15. Per germline, CDR1 LNHDA and CDR2 SQIVND (reference sequence). The CDR3 totals 13 residues.

This clone was seen a single time. This chain connects TRBV3-1 (or the pseudogene TRBV3-2) to TRBJ2-1; 7 bases map to TRBD2. The CDR3 length is 18 residues. With 4 bases clipped from V and 12 bases from J, the junction kept 24 bases outside the gene matches. CDR1 is LGHDT, CDR2 YNNKEL, per germline (reference sequence). CDR3 DNA: TGTGCCAGCAGCCCAAAGGGCCCTGGGACTACCCCTTACAAAGGGCAGTTCTTC. Its translation: CASSPKGPGTTPYKGQFF.

This clone was observed a handful of times. The chain joins TRBV6-1 to TRBJ1-5; 8 bases match TRBD1. V shed 4 bases and J 14 bases; nucleotides not matched to a gene: 22. The CDR3 sequence is 17 residues long. CDR1 is MNHNS, CDR2 SASEGT, per germline. The CDR3 protein is CASSGSPRGQGWTREHF. The CDR3 coding sequence is TGTGCCAGCAGTGGGTCCCCCAGAGGACAGGGTTGGACCCGTGAGCATTTT.

The chain couples TRBV5-4 to TRBJ1-3; tentatively, D is TRBD1 (5 bases). The V end was cut by 3 bases, the J end by 1 base, with 14 bases between. Germline V gene lookup returns CDR1 SGHNT and CDR2 YYREEE (reference sequence). The CDR3 is 16 amino acids. CDR3 in DNA: TGTGCCAGCAGCTCCCCTGCGGGGGTATCTGGAAACACCATATATTTT. It codes for CASSSPAGVSGNTIYF.